What follows are 21 T cell receptor beta chains derived from one specimen sequenced in a study of T cells after yellow fever vaccination. TCRdb processed the 5' RACE reads anew with MiXCR; each CDR3 protein has one entry. The sample has under 700,000 distinct CDR3 sequences, around 16% seen once. The starting material was PBMCs, obtained 5 to 6 days after the first yellow fever vaccination. Receptors were obtained from a man aged 18 to 30 who received the YFV17D yellow fever vaccine.

This clonotype was seen many times. The chain carries TRBV5-1 and TRBJ1-1; D gene ambiguous. CDR3 size: 11 residues. In germline, CDR1 is SGHRS, CDR2 YFSETQ. V was shortened by 6 bases and J by 3 bases, with 6 bases between the two germline ends. CDR3 nucleotide sequence: TGCGCCAGCACTGGAGACACTGAAGCTTTCTTT. This encodes CASTGDTEAFF. Full variable domain (missing parts from reference TRBV5-1 and TRBJ1-1): KAGVTQTPRYLIKTRGQQVTLSCSPISGHRSVSWYQQTPGQGLQFLFEYFSETQRNKGNFPGRFSGRQFSNSRSEMNVSTLELGDSALYLCASTGDTEAFFGQGTRLTVV.

V gene TRBV5-1 combines with J gene TRBJ2-5; tentatively, D is TRBD1 or TRBD2 (5 bases each). Trimming took 4 bases from V and 5 from J, leaving 21 bases between them. The CDR3 is 16 residues long. The germline gives CDR1 SGHRS, CDR2 YFSETQ. CDR3 protein: CASSPSPLPEGETQYF. CDR3 DNA: TGCGCCAGCAGCCCCTCGCCACTACCCGAGGGGGAGACCCAGTACTTC.

The chain combines TRBV7-2 with TRBJ1-5; no clear D. Trimming removed 4 bases from V and 6 bases from J, with 13 bases in between. Germline CDR1 reads SGHTA; CDR2 reads FQGNSA. This CDR3 has 14 residues. The CDR3 nucleotides read TGTGCCAGCAGCTCCACAGCGACTCCTCAGCCCCAGCATTTT. Its translation: CASSSTATPQPQHF.

This chain joins TRBV5-1 and TRBJ2-1; weak D call: TRBD1 (6 bases). The CDR3 sequence is 16 residues long. The V gene's germline CDR1 is SGHRS and CDR2 YFSETQ. V was cut by 6 bases and J by 4 bases, with 20 bases left in between. The CDR3 reads CASNPLQGPLYNEQFF. The CDR3 DNA reads TGCGCCAGCAACCCCCTTCAGGGGCCACTGTACAATGAGCAGTTCTTC.

This clonotype was counted between two and nine times. The rearrangement joins TRBV12-5 to TRBJ2-7, with a possible D match to TRBD2 (5 bases). The germline V and J ends were trimmed by 3 bases and 0 bases, with 12 bases remaining between them. The CDR3 extends over 15 amino acids. CDR1 and CDR2 (germline): LGHNT, FRNRAP. The CDR3 DNA follows: TGTGCTAGTGGTTTTGTAGCCACTAGCTCCTACGAGCAGTACTTC. This translates into CASGFVATSSYEQYF.

Turning to this clonotype: One end of the junction is discordant with germline, which a read error may explain. The chain carries TRBV7-2 and TRBJ1-4; D ambiguous. The CDR3 length is 14 residues. The germline V gene has CDR1 SGHTA and CDR2 FQGNSA. CDR3 coding DNA: TGTGCCAGCAGCCCGACGCAAACAGCAGAAAAACTGATTTTT. It is translated as CASSPTQTAEKLIF. Variable domain in full (rest from reference TRBV7-2 and TRBJ1-4): GAGVSQSPSNKVTEKGKDVELRCDPISGHTALYWYRQSLGQGLEFLIYFQGNSAPDKSGLPSDRFSAERTGGSVSTLTIQRTQQEDSAVYLCASSPTQTAEKLIFGSGTQLSVL.

This sequence joins TRBV27 and TRBJ1-5; no firm D call. V was trimmed by 6 bases and J by 0 bases, leaving 12 bases between them. The germline V gene encodes CDR1 MNHEY and CDR2 SMNVEV (reference sequence). This CDR3 is built from 15 residues. The CDR3 sequence is CASRKYRDSNQPQHF. CDR3 DNA: TGTGCCAGCAGGAAATACAGAGATAGCAATCAGCCCCAGCATTTT.

The chain recombines TRBV12-3 or TRBV12-4 with TRBJ2-5; D gene unclear. V dropped 3 bases and J dropped 1 base, with 12 bases sitting between them. CDR3 length equals 15 residues. The CDR3: CASSFGDRFQETQYF. The CDR3 bases are TGTGCCAGCAGTTTCGGTGACCGCTTCCAAGAGACCCAGTACTTC.

This clonotype has just one count. The chain is built from TRBV4-2 and TRBJ2-1, with D unresolved. V was trimmed by 4 bases and J by 0 bases, leaving 19 bases between them. The CDR3 has 18 residues. Per the germline V gene, CDR1 is LGHNA and CDR2 is YNFKEQ. The CDR3 nucleotides are TGTGCCAGCAGCCGAGTCTGGGTAAGGTTGAGCTCCTACAATGAGCAGTTCTTC. This sequence encodes CASSRVWVRLSSYNEQFF.

The chain uses TRBV7-8 and TRBJ1-5, with D tentatively TRBD1 (5 bases). Germline lookup yields CDR1 SGHVS and CDR2 FQNEAQ. CDR3 length: 16 residues. Trimming took 3 bases from V and 6 from J, leaving 18 bases between them. The CDR3, as DNA: TGTGCCAGCAGCTTGGGACCTGCAGGGTATGGTCAGCCCCAGCATTTT. Amino acid sequence: CASSLGPAGYGQPQHF.

This chain uses TRBV7-9 with TRBJ1-6; TRBD1 agrees at 7 bases. This CDR3 spans 15 amino acids. Losses at the gene ends were 3 bases for V and 7 bases for J; bases not matched to a gene: 6. The germline gives CDR1 SEHNR, CDR2 FQNEAQ (reference sequence). The CDR3 sequence: CASSFHDRENSPLHF. For the CDR3, the DNA is TGTGCCAGCAGCTTCCATGACAGGGAGAATTCACCCCTCCACTTT. The whole variable domain, filled in from reference TRBV7-9 and TRBJ1-6, reads DTGVSQNPRHKITKRGQNVTFRCDPISEHNRLYWYRQTLGQGPEFLTYFQNEAQLEKSRLLSDRFSAERPKGSFSTLEIQRTEQGDSAMYLCASSFHDRENSPLHFGNGTRLTVT.

This clonotype showed up just a few times. The chain is built from TRBV4-1 and TRBJ1-5, with 7 bases fitting TRBD1. Germline values: CDR1 MGHRA, CDR2 YSYEKL. V lost 2 bases and J lost 7; bases outside the gene matches: 8. CDR3 length: 15 amino acids. The CDR3 reads CASSQRQGSEQPQHF. CDR3 nucleotides: TGCGCCAGCAGCCAACGACAGGGATCGGAACAGCCCCAGCATTTT.

J is TRBJ2-6 and V is TRBV7-9; TRBD1 is a possible D gene (6 bases). CDR3 length: 16 amino acids. CDR1 is SEHNR and CDR2 is FQNEAQ in the germline V gene (reference sequence). The ends were cut back, 5 bases at V and 2 bases at J, with 13 bases in the middle. The CDR3 DNA reads TGTGCCAGCAGCCCCTCTCCAGGGGCTGGGGCCAACGTCCTGACTTTC. Its translation: CASSPSPGAGANVLTF.

The chain has TRBV4-3 and TRBJ2-3, with D hard to call. Germline CDR1 and CDR2: LGHNA and YSLEER. The CDR3 is 14 residues long. Trimming took 7 bases from V and 2 from J, leaving 13 bases between them. The CDR3 is CASTPDANTDTQYF. The CDR3 region has the DNA TGCGCCAGCACCCCTGACGCGAACACAGATACGCAGTATTTT.

The V call is TRBV7-3, the J call TRBJ1-3; a possible D gene is TRBD1 (5 bases). Germline CDR1 and CDR2: SGHTA and FQGTGA. This CDR3 has 17 residues. Trimming cost V 3 bases and J 0 bases, with 15 bases left between them. The CDR3 sequence is CASSFGGTPGSGNTIYF. The CDR3 nucleotides read TGTGCCAGCAGCTTTGGGGGAACACCGGGCTCTGGAAACACCATATATTTT.

CDR3 protein: CATSIKGSNQPQHF. CDR3 sequence (DNA): TGTGCCACCAGCATTAAGGGTAGCAATCAGCCCCAGCATTTT. The chain links TRBV15 to TRBJ1-5; no definite D call. The CDR3 spans 14 residues. Trimming took 4 bases from V and 0 from J, leaving 7 bases between them. Germline CDR1 LNHNV, CDR2 YYDKDF (reference sequence). Using reference TRBV15 and TRBJ1-5 for the parts outside the CDR3, the full variable domain is DAMVIQNPRYQVTQFGKPVTLSCSQTLNHNVMYWYQQKSSQAPKLLFHYYDKDFNNEADTPDNFQSRRPNTSFCFLDIRSPGLGDTAMYLCATSIKGSNQPQHFGDGTRLSIL.

The J gene is TRBJ2-5, the V gene TRBV12-3 or TRBV12-4; perhaps TRBD1 as D (5 bases). There are 16 residues in the CDR3. With 5 bases removed from V and 1 base from J, the gap between germline ends came to 17 bases. As DNA, the CDR3 is TGTGCCAGCAGTGGAGAGGCCCAAGACAGCCAAGAGACCCAGTACTTC. It codes for CASSGEAQDSQETQYF.

The rearrangement links TRBV3-1 to TRBJ1-3; unclear D gene. The V gene lost 8 bases and the J gene lost 0 bases, with 5 bases spanning the gap. Germline V gene sequence: CDR1 LGHDT, CDR2 YNNKEL (reference sequence). The CDR3 consists of 12 residues. The CDR3 here is CASGFSGNTIYF. The CDR3 DNA sequence: TGTGCCAGCGGGTTCTCTGGAAACACCATATATTTT.

This clonotype is a singleton in its sample. The rearrangement joins TRBV2 to TRBJ2-3, with D maybe TRBD2 (5 bases). Trimming removed 1 base at V and 5 bases at J, with 10 bases between. The germline V gene has CDR1 SNHLY and CDR2 FYNNEI. This CDR3 spans 14 amino acids. The CDR3 spells CASSEGSSLDTQYF. The DNA for the CDR3 is TGTGCCAGCAGTGAAGGTTCTAGCTTAGATACGCAGTATTTT.

This clonotype showed up just a few times. V and J are TRBV9 and TRBJ1-1, with D tentatively TRBD1 (6 bases). Germline-derived CDR1 and CDR2 are SGDLS and YYNGEE. The CDR3 sequence is 15 residues long. The V and J ends lost 4 bases and 0 bases respectively, with 13 bases between them. The CDR3 DNA is TGTGCCAGCAGCACCCAGGGACACATGAACACTGAAGCTTTCTTT. Encoded protein: CASSTQGHMNTEAFF. Based on the CDR3 plus reference TRBV9 and TRBJ1-1, the full variable domain is DSGVTQTPKHLITATGQRVTLRCSPRSGDLSVYWYQQSLDQGLQFLIQYYNGEERAKGNILERFSAQQFPDLHSELNLSSLELGDSALYFCASSTQGHMNTEAFFGQGTRLTVV.

J is TRBJ2-3 and V is TRBV5-1; D possibly corresponds to TRBD2 (6 bases). The CDR3 length is 17 residues. V was pared by 4 bases and J by 5 bases, with 23 bases between. Per germline, CDR1 SGHRS and CDR2 YFSETQ. CDR3 loop: CASSPGVSGPGVDTQYF. CDR3 DNA sequence: TGCGCCAGCAGCCCGGGGGTTAGCGGACCGGGGGTAGATACGCAGTATTTT.